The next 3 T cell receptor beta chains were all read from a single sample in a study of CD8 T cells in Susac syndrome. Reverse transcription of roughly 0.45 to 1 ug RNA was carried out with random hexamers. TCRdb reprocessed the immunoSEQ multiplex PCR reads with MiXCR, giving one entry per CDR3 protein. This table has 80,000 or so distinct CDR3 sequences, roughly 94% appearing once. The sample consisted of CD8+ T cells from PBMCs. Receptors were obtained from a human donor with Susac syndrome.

The CDR3 loop is CASSLGTGDEQYF. For the CDR3, the DNA is TGCGCCAGCAGCCTAGGGACAGGCGACGAGCAGTACTTC. The rearrangement joins TRBV4-1 to TRBJ2-7; 8 bases match TRBD1. With V trimmed by 4 bases and J by 5 bases, 4 bases remained unmatched. The CDR3 is made up of 13 amino acids. Germline lookup yields CDR1 MGHRA and CDR2 YSYEKL.

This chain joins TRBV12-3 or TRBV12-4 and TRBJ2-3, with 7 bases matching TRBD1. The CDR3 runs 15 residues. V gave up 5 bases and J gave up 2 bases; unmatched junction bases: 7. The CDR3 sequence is CASSTRDRITDTQYF. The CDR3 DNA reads TGTGCCAGCAGTACTCGGGACAGAATCACAGATACGCAGTATTTT.

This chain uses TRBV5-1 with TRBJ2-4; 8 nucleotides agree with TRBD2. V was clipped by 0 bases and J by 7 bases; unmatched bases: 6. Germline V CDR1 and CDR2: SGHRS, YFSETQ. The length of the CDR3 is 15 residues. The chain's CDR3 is CASSLEVSGENIQYF. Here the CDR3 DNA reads TGCGCCAGCAGCTTGGAGGTTAGCGGGGAGAACATTCAGTACTTC. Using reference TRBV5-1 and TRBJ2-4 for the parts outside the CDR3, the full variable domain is KAGVTQTPRYLIKTRGQQVTLSCSPISGHRSVSWYQQTPGQGLQFLFEYFSETQRNKGNFPGRFSGRQFSNSRSEMNVSTLELGDSALYLCASSLEVSGENIQYFGAGTRLSVL.